Shown below are 24 T cell receptor beta chains from a single sample sequenced in a study of T cells in narcolepsy. Repertoires were generated with immunoSEQ multiplex PCR, while TCRdb's copy carries only in-frame clones and drops some. The data show 21,000 or so clones, 90% to 95% seen once. The sequenced sample consisted of CD45RA- memory CD4+ T cells from PBMCs. The receptors here all came from a human donor with narcolepsy.

V is TRBV7-2 and J is TRBJ1-1; 7 bases line up with TRBD1. CDR1 is SGHTA and CDR2 is FQGNSA in the germline V gene. The V segment lost 3 bases and the J segment 2 bases; nucleotides outside the gene matches: 3. CDR3 length equals 14 residues. For the CDR3, the DNA is TGTGCCAGCAGCTTTAGACAGGGAAACACTGAAGCTTTCTTT. Translating it yields CASSFRQGNTEAFF.

The chain uses TRBV6-4 and TRBJ1-2; D might be TRBD1 (5 bases). Per the germline V gene, CDR1 is MRHNA and CDR2 is SNTAGT. The length of the CDR3 is 13 residues. V shed 6 bases and J shed 8 bases, with 16 bases lying between them. As DNA, the CDR3 is TGTGCCAGCAGGGAATCGACAGAAAAAGGCTACACCTTC. It specifies CASRESTEKGYTF.

The V gene is TRBV4-2, the J gene TRBJ2-1, with D tentatively TRBD1 (6 bases). Germline V gene data show CDR1 as LGHNA and CDR2 as YNFKEQ. The CDR3 totals 17 residues. The V end was cut by 2 bases, the J end by 0 bases, with 14 bases between. The CDR3 bases are TGTGCCAGCAGCCAATCCAGGGGCGGATACTCCTACAATGAGCAGTTCTTC. Amino acid sequence: CASSQSRGGYSYNEQFF.

The V and J genes are TRBV5-1 and TRBJ2-4; 13 bases fit TRBD2. Germline V gene lookup returns CDR1 SGHRS and CDR2 YFSETQ. The CDR3 extends over 18 amino acids. The ends lost 7 bases at V and 1 base at J; junction bases unmatched: 11. CDR3 in DNA: TGCGCCAGCTCTCCGGGACTAGCGGGAAATTGGGCCAAAAACATTCAGTACTTC. Protein product: CASSPGLAGNWAKNIQYF.

This clone has more than one count but fewer than ten. The chain has TRBV10-3 and TRBJ1-5; no reliable D call. Germline V gives CDR1 ENHRY, CDR2 SYGVKD. The CDR3 has 12 residues. The V end lost 11 bases, the J end lost 0 bases, and 8 bases lay between the germline ends. The CDR3 nucleotides are TGTGCCCCTGACGATAGCAATCAGCCCCAGCATTTT. This encodes CAPDDSNQPQHF.

V is TRBV18 and J is TRBJ2-7; D might be TRBD2 (5 bases). V lost 3 bases and J 5 bases, leaving 8 bases between the germline ends. This CDR3 spans 12 amino acids. The germline V gene encodes CDR1 KGHSH and CDR2 LQKENI. CDR3 in DNA: TGTGCCAGCTCACCCCTCGGGAACGAGCAGTACTTC. Translated: CASSPLGNEQYF. Drawing the rest from reference TRBV18 and TRBJ2-7, the complete variable domain is NAGVMQNPRHLVRRRGQEARLRCSPMKGHSHVYWYRQLPEEGLKFMVYLQKENIIDESGMPKERFSAEFPKEGPSILRIQQVVRGDSAAYFCASSPLGNEQYFGPGTRLTVT.

V gene TRBV7-9 combines with J gene TRBJ2-6; D gene ambiguous. The CDR3 consists of 14 residues. The germline CDR1 and CDR2 sequences are SEHNR and FQNEAQ (reference sequence). V lost 10 bases and J 0 bases, leaving 10 bases between the germline ends. CDR3 DNA sequence: TGTGCCACTGCGGAGAGCTCTGGGGCCAACGTCCTGACTTTC. It codes for CATAESSGANVLTF.

The V gene is TRBV14, the J gene TRBJ2-5; TRBD2 agrees at 16 bases. Germline CDR1 is SGHDN and CDR2 is FVKESK. The J segment lost 9 bases and the V segment lost 4 bases, leaving 8 bases of the junction unmatched. CDR3 length equals 16 residues. The CDR3 reads CASSRGTSGRGLPQYF. The CDR3 bases are TGTGCCAGCAGCCGGGGGACTAGCGGGAGGGGACTTCCCCAGTACTTC.

This rearrangement joins TRBV28 to TRBJ1-5; TRBD1 is a possible D gene (5 bases). This CDR3 has 15 residues. Germline V gene data show CDR1 as MDHEN and CDR2 as SYDVKM. The V gene lost 6 bases and the J gene lost 5 bases, with 17 bases spanning the gap. This CDR3 is CASSRIGTPDQPQHF. CDR3 coding DNA: TGTGCCAGCAGCCGGATCGGGACCCCCGATCAGCCCCAGCATTTT.

The V call is TRBV27, the J call TRBJ1-4; TRBD1 matches 7 bases. Per the germline V gene, CDR1 is MNHEY and CDR2 is SMNVEV (reference sequence). The V and J ends lost 5 bases and 10 bases, in that order; junction bases with no gene match: 13. The CDR3 totals 15 residues. As DNA, the CDR3 is TGTGCCAGCAGTAACGGACAGGTCCTCCGGGGAAAACTGTTTTTT. It codes for CASSNGQVLRGKLFF. Using reference TRBV27 and TRBJ1-4 for the parts outside the CDR3, the full variable domain is EAQVTQNPRYLITVTGKKLTVTCSQNMNHEYMSWYRQDPGLGLRQIYYSMNVEVTDKGDVPEGYKVSRKEKRNFPLILESPSPNQTSLYFCASSNGQVLRGKLFFGSGTQLSVL.

The genes are TRBV6-1 and TRBJ2-1, with D possibly matching TRBD1 (6 bases). The ends were cut back, 1 base at V and 9 bases at J, with 13 bases in the middle. CDR1 is MNHNS, CDR2 SASEGT, per germline. CDR3 length equals 14 residues. This chain's CDR3 is CASSEERGFGEQFF. The CDR3 DNA reads TGTGCCAGCAGTGAAGAGAGGGGGTTCGGTGAGCAGTTCTTC.

The J gene is TRBJ1-1, the V gene TRBV2; no definite D call. V gave up 10 bases and J gave up 0 bases, with 12 bases separating them. The CDR3 totals 13 residues. Germline assignment: CDR1 SNHLY and CDR2 FYNNEI. CDR3 coding DNA: TGTGCCACCTCAACAGAAATGAACACTGAAGCTTTCTTT. Translating gives CATSTEMNTEAFF.

V gene TRBV9 combines with J gene TRBJ1-4, with 9 bases that match TRBD1. Per germline, CDR1 SGDLS and CDR2 YYNGEE. This CDR3 has 15 residues. J lost 4 bases, V lost 0 bases, and 1 base had no gene match. The CDR3 protein is CASSVADRGNEKLFF. For the CDR3, the DNA is TGTGCCAGCAGCGTAGCGGACAGGGGTAATGAAAAACTGTTTTTT.

The chain joins TRBV27 to TRBJ2-6; possibly TRBD2 for D (6 bases). Trimming removed 3 bases from V and 2 bases from J, with 8 bases in between. The germline V gene encodes CDR1 MNHEY and CDR2 SMNVEV (reference sequence). This CDR3 spans 15 amino acids. For the CDR3, the DNA is TGTGCCAGCAGTTTTGGGGGGACTGGGGCCAACGTCCTGACTTTC. Translation: CASSFGGTGANVLTF.

The V call is TRBV7-6, the J call TRBJ2-5, with 7 bases that match TRBD1. Germline-derived CDR1 and CDR2 are SGHVS and FNYEAQ. The CDR3 is 15 residues long. Losses at the gene ends were 0 bases for V and 4 bases for J; bases not matched to a gene: 5. The CDR3 sequence is CASSLANRGRETQYF. The DNA for the CDR3 is TGTGCCAGCAGCTTAGCGAACAGGGGAAGAGAGACCCAGTACTTC.

This clone appeared once. V gene TRBV4-2 combines with J gene TRBJ1-4; unclear D gene. V gave up 4 bases and J gave up 4 bases, with 13 bases separating them. Per germline, CDR1 LGHNA and CDR2 YNFKEQ. This CDR3 has 15 residues. For the CDR3, the DNA is TGTGCCAGCAGCCGCGCCGGGCAGAATAATGAAAAACTGTTTTTT. This gives the protein CASSRAGQNNEKLFF.

The V and J genes are TRBV6-5 and TRBJ2-1; 8 nucleotides line up with TRBD2. This CDR3 comprises 15 residues. Germline values: CDR1 MNHEY, CDR2 SVGAGI. V dropped 5 bases and J dropped 4; count of bases not matched to a gene: 7. CDR3 region: CASSTETGGYNEQFF. CDR3 coding DNA: TGTGCCAGCAGTACAGAAACGGGGGGGTACAATGAGCAGTTCTTC.

V is TRBV7-2 and J is TRBJ1-1; no reliable D call. Deletions cut 5 bases from V and 1 base from J, with 17 bases between. The CDR3 runs 16 residues. In germline, CDR1 is SGHTA, CDR2 FQGNSA. This CDR3 is CASSPAAGRRNTEAFF. CDR3 in DNA: TGTGCCAGCAGCCCTGCAGCGGGTCGGCGGAACACTGAAGCTTTCTTT. Together with reference TRBV7-2 and TRBJ1-1, the CDR3 gives the full variable domain: GAGVSQSPSNKVTEKGKDVELRCDPISGHTALYWYRQSLGQGLEFLIYFQGNSAPDKSGLPSDRFSAERTGGSVSTLTIQRTQQEDSAVYLCASSPAAGRRNTEAFFGQGTRLTVV.

The rearrangement joins TRBV2 to TRBJ1-6; 8 positions agree with TRBD1. CDR3 length: 15 amino acids. The germline gives CDR1 SNHLY, CDR2 FYNNEI. Trimming removed 5 bases from V and 2 bases from J; junction bases left unmatched: 2. CDR3 in amino acids: CASSLTGAYNSPLHF. The CDR3 DNA reads as TGTGCCAGCAGTTTGACAGGGGCCTATAATTCACCCCTCCACTTT.

The chain combines TRBV20-1 with TRBJ2-5; D perhaps matches TRBD2 (6 bases). Near its end, the DNA agrees better with TRBJ2-7, so the J call may be wrong. This CDR3 comprises 11 residues. Germline values: CDR1 DFQATT, CDR2 SNEGSKA (reference sequence). CDR3 sequence (DNA): TGCAGTGCTAGCCAGGAGGGCGAGCAGTACTTC. Its protein is CSASQEGEQYF.

Only one count was recorded for this clone. The rearrangement uses TRBV6-4 and TRBJ1-1; D remains unclear. From germline, CDR1 is MRHNA and CDR2 SNTAGT. The germline V and J ends were trimmed by 4 bases and 1 base, with 7 bases remaining between them. The CDR3 covers 13 residues. The CDR3 nucleotides read TGTGCCAGCAGTGTACGGGAGAACACTGAAGCTTTCTTT. Translated, it gives CASSVRENTEAFF.

In this sample, this clone turned up once. The junction departs from germline at one end; a sequencing error may be responsible. The V call is TRBV7-7, the J call TRBJ2-7; unclear D gene. In germline, CDR1 is SSHAT, CDR2 FNYEAQ (reference sequence). The CDR3 runs 14 residues. CDR3 bases: TGTGCTAGCAGCTTTTCGCACTCCTCGGAAGAGCAGTACTTC. Its protein is CASSFSHSSEEQYF.

V gene TRBV5-1 combines with J gene TRBJ2-1, with 9 bases matching TRBD2. The V and J ends lost 4 bases and 6 bases, in that order; junction bases with no gene match: 8. The V gene's germline CDR1 is SGHRS and CDR2 YFSETQ. This CDR3 region has 15 residues. Written as DNA, the CDR3 is TGCGCCAGCAGCATAGTAGCGGGAGTCATCAATGAGCAGTTCTTC. Amino acid sequence: CASSIVAGVINEQFF.

The CDR3 DNA reads TGTGCCAGCAGCCAAGCAGGGGGGAGAGGCTACACCTTC. Protein: CASSQAGGRGYTF. The rearrangement links TRBV4-2 to TRBJ1-2; 7 bases agree with TRBD1. After removal of 1 base from V and 8 bases from J, the junction contained 4 bases not matched to a gene. Germline-derived CDR1 and CDR2 are LGHNA and YNFKEQ. The CDR3 runs to 13 residues.